This TCR beta chain was captured by sequencing in a study of technical replicates of blood from a handful of donors. Trimming took off 1 base at V and 7 bases at J, with 8 bases between the two ends. CDR3 length: 13 amino acids. CDR1 SGHRS and CDR2 YFSETQ come from the germline V gene. Using immunoSEQ multiplex PCR, the repertoire was profiled, and TCRdb retains in-frame clones only, with some absent. There are about 59,000 clones in the sample; around 93% occur only once, and less than 4.5% lies in the top ten. The chain joins TRBV5-1 to TRBJ2-2; no definite D call. The sequencing input was PBMCs. The receptor comes from a human donor in good health. Some clones in this sample may be carry-over from other donors' samples. CDR3 sequence: CASSLFGVGELFF. The CDR3 DNA reads TGCGCCAGCAGCTTGTTCGGAGTCGGGGAGCTGTTTTTT.